This T cell receptor beta chain was obtained from a study of CD8 T cells in ankylosing spondylitis. Study-wide results and limits: There was reportedly significant enrichment of clones that were disease-linked in matched ankylosing spondylitis synovial fluid. Seemingly distinctive of ankylosing spondylitis blood was a TCR beta motif formed by eight highly homologous variants.

There are 13 residues in the CDR3. V lost 2 bases and J lost 7, with 9 bases in between. CDR1 is ENHRY and CDR2 is SYGVKD in the germline V gene. Scientists made TCR beta libraries using quantitative 5'-RACE with molecular barcodes. TCRdb re-called the 5' RACE reads through MiXCR, storing one row per CDR3 protein. The repertoire holds about 460,000 distinct CDR3 sequences, with 5.3% as singletons. This clonotype appeared many times. Its antigen is not known. The chain has TRBV10-3 and TRBJ2-4, with a weak D call TRBD1 (6 bases). The receptor was isolated from a male donor with ankylosing spondylitis. Sequencing input: blood, either unsorted or a sorted T cell fraction (not recorded which). The DNA of the CDR3 is TGTGCCATCAGTGAGGACAGGATGAACATTCAGTACTTC. It translates to CAISEDRMNIQYF.